One sample yielded the 20 T cell receptor beta chains listed below, sequenced in a study of blood T cells in healthy people across ages. The use of a sample-barcoded 5' primer and a J-beta primer mix characterized a second PCR of roughly 6 to 11 cycles. Each CDR3 protein is one row after TCRdb ran MiXCR on the 5' RACE reads. The repertoire has 600,000 or so distinct CDR3 sequences, 40% to 50% of them found once; the top ten carry about 26%. Sequencing was carried out using blood. These TCRs come from a man at least 80 years old in good health.

This clonotype was picked up a small number of times. V is TRBV7-9 and J is TRBJ2-5; tentatively, D is TRBD2 (7 bases). Germline lookup yields CDR1 SEHNR and CDR2 FQNEAQ (reference sequence). The CDR3 length is 15 residues. V was shortened by 5 bases and J by 2 bases, with 15 bases between the two germline ends. The CDR3 DNA reads as TGTGCCAGCAGCCGAAGGGAGGGGGTACAAGAGACCCAGTACTTC. Protein: CASSRREGVQETQYF. The full variable domain, rest sourced from reference TRBV7-9 and TRBJ2-5, is DTGVSQNPRHKITKRGQNVTFRCDPISEHNRLYWYRQTLGQGPEFLTYFQNEAQLEKSRLLSDRFSAERPKGSFSTLEIQRTEQGDSAMYLCASSRREGVQETQYFGPGTRLLVL.

The V call is TRBV9, the J call TRBJ2-3; TRBD2 might be the D (5 bases). Germline V lookup: CDR1 SGDLS, CDR2 YYNGEE. Trimming took off 0 bases at V and 3 bases at J, with 11 bases between the two ends. This CDR3 contains 15 residues. The CDR3 region has the DNA TGTGCCAGCAGCGTAGATCCGGGGAGTACAGATACGCAGTATTTT. It codes for CASSVDPGSTDTQYF.

Of note for this clonotype: It may be a read error: a sequence one base away is much more abundant. This sequence joins TRBV7-9 and TRBJ1-2; D call uncertain. CDR3 length equals 13 residues. Germline CDR1 is SEHNR and CDR2 is FQNEAQ (reference sequence). The CDR3 loop reads CASNPGGNYCYTF. DNA for the CDR3: TGTGCCAGCAACCCGGGAGGGAACTATTGCTACACCTTC.

The J gene is TRBJ2-1, the V gene TRBV27; D might be TRBD1 (5 bases). The CDR3 contains 15 residues. V lost 4 bases and J 0 bases, leaving 10 bases between the germline ends. The germline V gene has CDR1 MNHEY and CDR2 SMNVEV (reference sequence). The CDR3 DNA is TGTGCCAGCAGTTCCCGACAGAGCTCCTACAATGAGCAGTTCTTC. This translates into CASSSRQSSYNEQFF.

The chain carries TRBV24-1 and TRBJ2-1, with D perhaps TRBD2 (6 bases). CDR3 length equals 13 residues. V gave up 6 bases and J gave up 9 bases, with 14 bases separating them. The germline V gene has CDR1 KGHDR and CDR2 SFDVKD. CDR3 sequence reads: CATSRQGLGEQFF. Here the CDR3 DNA reads TGTGCCACCAGTCGGCAGGGACTCGGTGAGCAGTTCTTC.

J is TRBJ2-1 and V is TRBV9; no definite D call. The CDR3 is 15 amino acids. Germline loops: CDR1 SGDLS, CDR2 YYNGEE. V dropped 0 bases and J dropped 0 bases, with 7 bases sitting between them. The CDR3 DNA reads TGTGCCAGCAGCGTAGGGGCGCCCTCCTACAATGAGCAGTTCTTC. This gives the protein CASSVGAPSYNEQFF.

This clonotype was seen ten or more times. The chain's CDR3 is CASSYFPPTFEETQYF. CDR3 coding DNA: TGTGCCAGCAGTTACTTTCCCCCCACCTTCGAAGAGACCCAGTACTTC. This chain connects TRBV6-6 to TRBJ2-5; D remains ambiguous. The germline V gene has CDR1 MNHNY and CDR2 SVGAGI (reference sequence). V lost 1 base to trimming and J lost 3 bases, with 15 bases between them. The length of the CDR3 is 16 residues.

This clonotype was observed a handful of times. The chain uses TRBV20-1 and TRBJ2-3; TRBD2 matches 11 bases. This CDR3 spans 14 amino acids. Germline-derived CDR1 and CDR2 are DFQATT and SNEGSKA (reference sequence). The V segment lost 6 bases and the J segment 1 base; nucleotides outside the gene matches: 3. CDR3 in amino acids: CSAPGLAGTDTQYF. The CDR3 coding sequence is TGCAGTGCCCCGGGACTAGCGGGCACAGATACGCAGTATTTT.

The V and J genes are TRBV20-1 and TRBJ2-3; 12 positions agree with TRBD2. From germline, CDR1 is DFQATT and CDR2 SNEGSKA (reference sequence). The CDR3 consists of 19 residues. The V gene end was trimmed by 5 bases and the J gene end by 3 bases; junction bases not matched to a gene: 18. CDR3 DNA sequence: TGCAGTGCTCATCTGGCTAGCGGGAGGGCCTTTGGGGTAACAGATACGCAGTATTTT. Translation gives CSAHLASGRAFGVTDTQYF.

This chain connects TRBV9 to TRBJ2-3; weak D call: TRBD1 (6 bases). V was clipped by 0 bases and J by 5 bases, with 10 bases between them. Germline V lookup: CDR1 SGDLS, CDR2 YYNGEE. The CDR3 covers 14 residues. The CDR3 reads CASSVEGEGDTQYF. DNA for the CDR3: TGTGCCAGCAGCGTAGAGGGGGAAGGAGATACGCAGTATTTT.

This chain uses TRBV27 with TRBJ1-2, with TRBD1 matching 9 bases. Per the germline V gene, CDR1 is MNHEY and CDR2 is SMNVEV (reference sequence). The CDR3 loop spans 15 amino acids. V trimming: 6 bases; J trimming: 8 bases; junction bases outside the gene matches: 13. The CDR3 DNA sequence: TGTGCCAGCAGACAGGGGGCGGGTTCCTCGAGGGGCTACACCTTC. Its translation: CASRQGAGSSRGYTF.

This chain uses TRBV9 with TRBJ1-4; D call uncertain. V lost 0 bases and J 13 bases, leaving 13 bases between the germline ends. Germline lookup yields CDR1 SGDLS and CDR2 YYNGEE. The CDR3 contains 13 residues. CDR3 sequence: CASSVEGRGRLFF. The CDR3 DNA reads as TGTGCCAGCAGCGTAGAGGGCCGAGGTCGACTGTTTTTT.

This sequence joins TRBV28 and TRBJ2-3, with 7 bases lining up with TRBD1. With V trimmed by 6 bases and J by 0 bases, 12 bases remained unmatched. CDR3 length equals 17 residues. The germline CDR1 and CDR2 sequences are MDHEN and SYDVKM. For the CDR3, the DNA is TGTGCCAGCAGCGTCACAGGGGCGACCCTAAGCACAGATACGCAGTATTTT. Translating it yields CASSVTGATLSTDTQYF.

V is TRBV4-2 and J is TRBJ2-3; 11 bases are shared with TRBD2. Trimming took 9 bases from V and 2 from J; bases not matched to a gene: 10. The CDR3 has 16 amino acids. The V gene's germline CDR1 is LGHNA and CDR2 YNFKEQ. CDR3 DNA: TGTGCCAGTTCCGGGGTGACTAGCGGGAACACAGATACGCAGTATTTT. Translated, it gives CASSGVTSGNTDTQYF.

This clonotype appeared many times. The CDR3 DNA reads as TGTGCCAGCAGTTACGAAACAAGTGATAGCAATCAGCCCCAGCATTTT. Translated: CASSYETSDSNQPQHF. This chain uses TRBV6-6 with TRBJ1-5, with no clear D. Germline CDR1 reads MNHNY; CDR2 reads SVGAGI (reference sequence). This CDR3 contains 16 residues. With 2 bases removed from V and 0 bases from J, the gap between germline ends came to 11 bases.

The V call is TRBV3-1, the J call TRBJ2-7; 8 positions match TRBD2. This CDR3 is built from 14 residues. Trimming removed 3 bases from V and 3 bases from J; junction bases left unmatched: 4. Germline-derived CDR1 and CDR2 are LGHDT and YNNKEL (reference sequence). The DNA of the CDR3 is TGTGCCAGCAGCCAGCAAGCGGGAGTCTACGAGCAGTACTTC. It translates to CASSQQAGVYEQYF.

This clonotype was counted many times. The chain recombines TRBV6-1 with TRBJ2-5; 11 bases are shared with TRBD2. The CDR3 consists of 19 residues. Trimming removed 5 bases from V and 2 bases from J; junction bases left unmatched: 16. CDR1 and CDR2 (germline): MNHNS, SASEGT. The CDR3 sequence is CASSPRLSSGGTIQETQYF. DNA for the CDR3: TGTGCCAGCAGTCCCCGGTTGTCTAGCGGGGGGACGATACAAGAGACCCAGTACTTC.

This chain uses TRBV29-1 with TRBJ1-1; D unclear. CDR1 and CDR2 (germline): SQVTM, ANQGSEA. The CDR3 consists of 12 residues. V lost 3 bases and J lost 0, with 5 bases in between. This CDR3 is CSVDMVNTEAFF. CDR3 nucleotides: TGCAGCGTTGATATGGTGAACACTGAAGCTTTCTTT.

The chain employs TRBV15 and TRBJ1-2; D unclear. The CDR3 runs 14 residues. Germline V CDR1 and CDR2: LNHNV, YYDKDF (reference sequence). The V gene lost 2 bases and the J gene lost 3 bases, with 10 bases spanning the gap. DNA for the CDR3: TGTGCCACCAGCAGACCAGGAAGGGACTATGGCTACACCTTC. Translating gives CATSRPGRDYGYTF.

The chain has TRBV6-6 and TRBJ2-2, with 13 bases identical to TRBD2. In germline, CDR1 is MNHNY, CDR2 SVGAGI (reference sequence). The V and J ends lost 6 bases and 3 bases, in that order; junction bases with no gene match: 1. This CDR3 is built from 15 residues. The CDR3: CASSGLAGDTGELFF. DNA for the CDR3: TGTGCCAGCAGCGGACTAGCGGGGGACACCGGGGAGCTGTTTTTT.